This T cell receptor beta chain was observed in a study of T cell repertoires in aging, cancer and after chemotherapy. Of note for this clonotype: The antigen remains unidentified.

The CDR3 runs to 14 residues. Germline CDR1 reads LNHDA; CDR2 reads SQIVND (reference sequence). Trimming left V 2 bases short and J 5 bases short, with 12 bases between. Peripheral blood genomic DNA, not sorted cells or RNA, was the template. Study results and caveats: In each cancer cohort, median generation probability increased across chemotherapy, suggesting thymic output rebounded. Age-matched healthy donors had significantly more diverse, less clonal blood TCR repertoires than untreated cancer patients.

A mixed TRB-A/B primer pool amplified rearranged TRB by multiplex touch-down PCR. TCRdb independently ran MiXCR on the multiplex PCR reads; one entry per CDR3 protein. The sample consists of fewer than 9,000 distinct CDR3 sequences, around 32% of them appearing once. This sequence originates from a human donor in good health. The chain has TRBV19 and TRBJ1-1; D call uncertain. What was sequenced was blood. The CDR3 nucleotides read TGTGCCAGTAGTATAATGACACTTGGGACTGAAGCTTTCTTT. This codes for CASSIMTLGTEAFF.